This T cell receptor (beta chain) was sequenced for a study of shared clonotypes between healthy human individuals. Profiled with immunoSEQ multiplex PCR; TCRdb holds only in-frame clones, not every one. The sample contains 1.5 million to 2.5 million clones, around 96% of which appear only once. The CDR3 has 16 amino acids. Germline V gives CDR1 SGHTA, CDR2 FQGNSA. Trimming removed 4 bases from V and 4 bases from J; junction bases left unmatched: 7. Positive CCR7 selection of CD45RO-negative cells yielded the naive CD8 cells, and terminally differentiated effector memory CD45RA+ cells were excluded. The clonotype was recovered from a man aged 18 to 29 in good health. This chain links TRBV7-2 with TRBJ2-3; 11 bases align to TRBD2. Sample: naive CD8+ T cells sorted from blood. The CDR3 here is CASSYVAGGRPDTQYF. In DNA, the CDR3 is TGTGCCAGCAGCTATGTAGCGGGAGGGCGCCCAGATACGCAGTATTTT.